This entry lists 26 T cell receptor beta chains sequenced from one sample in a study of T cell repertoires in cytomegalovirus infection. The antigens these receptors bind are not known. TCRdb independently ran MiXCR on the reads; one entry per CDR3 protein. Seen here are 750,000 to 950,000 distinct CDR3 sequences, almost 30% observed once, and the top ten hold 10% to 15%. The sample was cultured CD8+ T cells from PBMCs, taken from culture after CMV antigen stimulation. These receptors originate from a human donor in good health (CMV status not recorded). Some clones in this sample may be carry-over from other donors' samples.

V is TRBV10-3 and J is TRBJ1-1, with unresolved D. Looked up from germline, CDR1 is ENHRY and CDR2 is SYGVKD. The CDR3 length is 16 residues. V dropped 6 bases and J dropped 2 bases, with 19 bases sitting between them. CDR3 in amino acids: CAIRAGDNTDNTEAFF. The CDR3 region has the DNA TGTGCCATCAGGGCCGGGGATAACACCGATAACACTGAAGCTTTCTTT.

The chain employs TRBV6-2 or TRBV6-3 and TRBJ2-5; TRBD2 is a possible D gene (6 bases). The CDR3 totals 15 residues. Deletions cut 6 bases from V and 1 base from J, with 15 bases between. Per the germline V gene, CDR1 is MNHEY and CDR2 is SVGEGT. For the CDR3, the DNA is TGTGCCAGCAGGGGAAGACCTAGCGCCCAAGAGACCCAGTACTTC. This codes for CASRGRPSAQETQYF.

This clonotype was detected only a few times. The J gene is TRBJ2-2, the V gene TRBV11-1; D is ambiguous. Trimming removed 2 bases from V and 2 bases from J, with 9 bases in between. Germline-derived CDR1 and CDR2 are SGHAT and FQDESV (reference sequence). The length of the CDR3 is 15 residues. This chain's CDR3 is CASSLLTTNTGELFF. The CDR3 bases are TGTGCCAGCAGCTTACTGACCACCAACACCGGGGAGCTGTTTTTT.

The CDR3 nucleotides read TGTGCCAGCAGTGGTCAGCGGAGGGGTTACAATGAGCAGTTCTTC. This sequence encodes CASSGQRRGYNEQFF. J is TRBJ2-1 and V is TRBV6-8, with D possibly being TRBD2 (6 bases). This CDR3 spans 15 amino acids. The ends were cut back, 5 bases at V and 4 bases at J, with 15 bases in the middle. CDR1 and CDR2 (germline): MNHGY, SAAAGT.

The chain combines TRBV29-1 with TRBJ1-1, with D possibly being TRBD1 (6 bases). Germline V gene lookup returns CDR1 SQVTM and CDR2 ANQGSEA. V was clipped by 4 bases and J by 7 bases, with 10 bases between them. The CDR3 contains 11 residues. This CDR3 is CSVAAGVEAFF. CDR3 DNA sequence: TGCAGCGTTGCGGCAGGGGTTGAAGCTTTCTTT.

CDR3 residues: CASSIDLSSYNEQFF. The CDR3 nucleotides are TGTGCCAGTAGTATTGACCTTAGCTCCTACAATGAGCAGTTCTTC. The V gene is TRBV19, the J gene TRBJ2-1, with D unclear. V lost 3 bases, J lost 0 bases, and 9 bases lay in between. Germline CDR1 LNHDA, CDR2 SQIVND (reference sequence). CDR3 length: 15 residues.

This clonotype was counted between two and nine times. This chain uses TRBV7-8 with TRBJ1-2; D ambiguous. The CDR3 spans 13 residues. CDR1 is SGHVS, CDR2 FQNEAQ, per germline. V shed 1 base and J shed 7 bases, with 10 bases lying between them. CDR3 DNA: TGTGCCAGCAGCTTAGTTAGTGGGGTTGGCTACACCTTC. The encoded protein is CASSLVSGVGYTF. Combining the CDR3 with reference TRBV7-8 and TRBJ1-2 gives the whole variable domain GAGVSQSPRYKVAKRGQDVALRCDPISGHVSLFWYQQALGQGPEFLTYFQNEAQLDKSGLPSDRFFAERPEGSVSTLKIQRTQQEDSAVYLCASSLVSGVGYTFGSGTRLTVV.

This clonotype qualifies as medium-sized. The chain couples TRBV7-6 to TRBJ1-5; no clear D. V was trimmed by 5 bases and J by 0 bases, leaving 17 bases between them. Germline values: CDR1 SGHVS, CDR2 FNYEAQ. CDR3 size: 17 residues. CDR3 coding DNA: TGTGCCAGCAGCAGAGGGCTCGGCTCCCGTAGCAATCAGCCCCAGCATTTT. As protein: CASSRGLGSRSNQPQHF.

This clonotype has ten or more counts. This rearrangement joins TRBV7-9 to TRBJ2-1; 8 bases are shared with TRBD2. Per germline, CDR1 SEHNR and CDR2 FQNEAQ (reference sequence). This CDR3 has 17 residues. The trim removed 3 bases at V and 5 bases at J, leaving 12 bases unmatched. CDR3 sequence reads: CASSFLAERGFNNEQFF. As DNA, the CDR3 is TGTGCCAGCAGCTTTCTTGCAGAGCGGGGGTTCAACAATGAGCAGTTCTTC.

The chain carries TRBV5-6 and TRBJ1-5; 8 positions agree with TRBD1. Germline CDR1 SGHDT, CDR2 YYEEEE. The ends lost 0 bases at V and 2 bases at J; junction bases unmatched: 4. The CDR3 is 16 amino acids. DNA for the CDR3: TGTGCCAGCAGCTTGGGGACAGGGATTGGCAATCAGCCCCAGCATTTT. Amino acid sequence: CASSLGTGIGNQPQHF.

In nucleotides, the CDR3 is TGCAGTGCCCGAGACAGGGACGATACGCAGTATTTT. Its protein product is CSARDRDDTQYF. This chain uses TRBV20-1 with TRBJ2-3; TRBD1 matches at 7 bases. The CDR3 has 12 residues. Unmatched junction bases numbered 6, after V lost 6 bases and J lost 6 bases. From germline, CDR1 is DFQATT and CDR2 SNEGSKA (reference sequence).

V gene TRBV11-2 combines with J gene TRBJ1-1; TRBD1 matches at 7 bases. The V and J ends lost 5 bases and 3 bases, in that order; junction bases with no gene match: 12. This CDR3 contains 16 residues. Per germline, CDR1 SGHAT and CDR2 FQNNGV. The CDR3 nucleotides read TGTGCCAGCAGCACCCGGGACAGCGGGGCGGACACTGAAGCTTTCTTT. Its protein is CASSTRDSGADTEAFF.

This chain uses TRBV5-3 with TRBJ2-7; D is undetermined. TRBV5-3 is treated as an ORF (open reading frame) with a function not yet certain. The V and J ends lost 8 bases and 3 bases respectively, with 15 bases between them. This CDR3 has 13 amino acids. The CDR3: CASSKPPFYEQYF. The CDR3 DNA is TGTGCCAGCAGCAAGCCCCCATTCTACGAGCAGTACTTC.

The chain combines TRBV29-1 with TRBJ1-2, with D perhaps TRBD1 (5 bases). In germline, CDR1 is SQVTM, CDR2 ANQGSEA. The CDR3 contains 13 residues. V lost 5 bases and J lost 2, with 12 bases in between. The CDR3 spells CSVSPKGNYGYTF. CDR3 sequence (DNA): TGCAGCGTTTCCCCAAAGGGGAACTATGGCTACACCTTC. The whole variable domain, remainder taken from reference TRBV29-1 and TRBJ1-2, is SAVISQKPSRDICQRGTSLTIQCQVDSQVTMMFWYRQQPGQSLTLIATANQGSEATYESGFVIDKFPISRPNLTFSTLTVSNMSPEDSSIYLCSVSPKGNYGYTFGSGTRLTVV.

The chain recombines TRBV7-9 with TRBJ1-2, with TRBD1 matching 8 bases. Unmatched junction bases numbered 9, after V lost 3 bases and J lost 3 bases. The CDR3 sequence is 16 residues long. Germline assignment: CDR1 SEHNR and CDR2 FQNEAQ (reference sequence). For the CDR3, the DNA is TGTGCCAGCAGCTTCTCCATTGACAGGGGCGACTATGGCTACACCTTC. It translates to CASSFSIDRGDYGYTF.

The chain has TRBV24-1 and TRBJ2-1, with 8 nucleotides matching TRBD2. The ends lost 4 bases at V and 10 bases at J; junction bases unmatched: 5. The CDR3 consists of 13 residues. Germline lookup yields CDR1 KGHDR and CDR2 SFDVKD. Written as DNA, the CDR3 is TGTGCCACCAGTGACCTCGTAGCGGGGGAGCAGTTCTTC. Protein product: CATSDLVAGEQFF.

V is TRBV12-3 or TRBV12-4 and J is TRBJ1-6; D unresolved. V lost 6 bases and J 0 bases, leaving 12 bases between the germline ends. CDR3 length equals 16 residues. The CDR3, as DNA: TGTGCCAGCAGCGACCTAGAGAGCTCCTATAATTCACCCCTCCACTTT. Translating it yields CASSDLESSYNSPLHF.

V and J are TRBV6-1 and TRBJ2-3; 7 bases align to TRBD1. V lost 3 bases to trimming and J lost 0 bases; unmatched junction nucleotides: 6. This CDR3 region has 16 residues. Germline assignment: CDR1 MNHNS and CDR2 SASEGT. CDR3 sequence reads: CASSDPNRGSTDTQYF. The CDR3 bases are TGTGCCAGCAGTGACCCGAACAGGGGTAGCACAGATACGCAGTATTTT.

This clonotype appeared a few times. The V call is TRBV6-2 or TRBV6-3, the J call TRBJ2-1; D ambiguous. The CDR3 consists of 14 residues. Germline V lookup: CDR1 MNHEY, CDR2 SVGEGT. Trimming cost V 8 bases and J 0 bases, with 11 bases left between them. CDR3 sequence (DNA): TGTGCCAGCTTGACGGAAAGCTCCTACAATGAGCAGTTCTTC. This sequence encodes CASLTESSYNEQFF.

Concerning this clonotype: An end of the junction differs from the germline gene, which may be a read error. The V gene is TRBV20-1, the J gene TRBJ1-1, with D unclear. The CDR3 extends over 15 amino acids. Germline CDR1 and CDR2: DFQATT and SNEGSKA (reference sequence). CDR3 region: CSARGLVSEGTEAFF. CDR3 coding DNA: TGCAGTGCAAGAGGTTTGGTTAGTGAGGGCACTGAAGCTTTCTTT.

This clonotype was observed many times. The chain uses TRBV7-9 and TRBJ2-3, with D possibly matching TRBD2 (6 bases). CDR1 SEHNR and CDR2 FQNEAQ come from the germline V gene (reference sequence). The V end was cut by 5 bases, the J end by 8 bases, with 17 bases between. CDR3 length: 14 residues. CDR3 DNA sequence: TGTGCCAGCAGCCTACAGCGGGCGTACCCTACGCAGTATTTT. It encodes CASSLQRAYPTQYF.

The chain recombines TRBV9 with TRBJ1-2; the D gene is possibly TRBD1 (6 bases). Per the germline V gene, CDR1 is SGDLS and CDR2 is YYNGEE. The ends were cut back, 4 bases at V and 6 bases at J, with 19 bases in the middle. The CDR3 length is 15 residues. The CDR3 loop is CASSPGTPALHGYTF. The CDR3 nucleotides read TGTGCCAGCAGCCCTGGGACACCCGCCCTTCATGGCTACACCTTC.

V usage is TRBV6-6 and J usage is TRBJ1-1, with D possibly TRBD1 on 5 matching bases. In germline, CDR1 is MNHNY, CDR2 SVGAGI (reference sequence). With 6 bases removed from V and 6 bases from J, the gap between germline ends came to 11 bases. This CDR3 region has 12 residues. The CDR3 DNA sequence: TGTGCCAGCAGGAGTGGGGGTTCTGAAGCTTTCTTT. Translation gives CASRSGGSEAFF.

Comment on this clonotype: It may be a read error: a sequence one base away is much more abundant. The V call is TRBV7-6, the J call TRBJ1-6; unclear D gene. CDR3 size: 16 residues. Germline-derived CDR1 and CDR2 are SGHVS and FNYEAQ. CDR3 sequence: CASSSNTVSYNLPLHF. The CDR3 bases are TGTGCCAGCAGCTCGAACACGGTCTCCTATAATTTACCCCTCCACTTT. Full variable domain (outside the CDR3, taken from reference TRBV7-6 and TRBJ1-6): GAGVSQSPRYKVTKRGQDVALRCDPISGHVSLYWYRQALGQGPEFLTYFNYEAQQDKSGLPNDRFSAERPEGSISTLTIQRTEQRDSAMYRCASSSNTVSYNLPLHFGNGTRLTVT.

This chain's CDR3 is CASKPTGRLSDTQYF. The DNA for the CDR3 is TGTGCCAGCAAGCCGACAGGTCGATTATCAGATACGCAGTATTTT. The chain links TRBV7-9 to TRBJ2-3, with a possible D match to TRBD1 (6 bases). Germline CDR1 is SEHNR and CDR2 is FQNEAQ (reference sequence). Trimming took 7 bases from V and 4 from J, leaving 18 bases between them. CDR3 length: 15 amino acids.

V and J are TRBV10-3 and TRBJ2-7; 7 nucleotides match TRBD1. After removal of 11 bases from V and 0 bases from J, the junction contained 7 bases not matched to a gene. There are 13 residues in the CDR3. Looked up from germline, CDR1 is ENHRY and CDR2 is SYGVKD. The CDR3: CAVLGTDSYEQYF. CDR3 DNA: TGTGCCGTCCTTGGGACAGACTCCTACGAGCAGTACTTC.